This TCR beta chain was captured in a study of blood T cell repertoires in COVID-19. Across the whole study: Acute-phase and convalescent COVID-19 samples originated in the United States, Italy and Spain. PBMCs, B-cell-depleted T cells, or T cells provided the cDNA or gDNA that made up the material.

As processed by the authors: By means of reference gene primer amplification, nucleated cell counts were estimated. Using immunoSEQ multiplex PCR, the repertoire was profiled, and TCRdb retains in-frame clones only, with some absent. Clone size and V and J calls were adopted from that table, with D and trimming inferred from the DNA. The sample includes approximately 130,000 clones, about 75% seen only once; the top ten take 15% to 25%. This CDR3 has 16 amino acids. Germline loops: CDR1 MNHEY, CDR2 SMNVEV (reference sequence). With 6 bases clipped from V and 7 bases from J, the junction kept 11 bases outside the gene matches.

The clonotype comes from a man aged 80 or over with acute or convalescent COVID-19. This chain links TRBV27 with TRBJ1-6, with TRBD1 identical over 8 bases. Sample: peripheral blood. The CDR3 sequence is CASRYLYRGGNSPLHF. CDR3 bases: TGTGCCAGCAGGTACCTCTACAGGGGGGGAAATTCACCCCTCCACTTT.